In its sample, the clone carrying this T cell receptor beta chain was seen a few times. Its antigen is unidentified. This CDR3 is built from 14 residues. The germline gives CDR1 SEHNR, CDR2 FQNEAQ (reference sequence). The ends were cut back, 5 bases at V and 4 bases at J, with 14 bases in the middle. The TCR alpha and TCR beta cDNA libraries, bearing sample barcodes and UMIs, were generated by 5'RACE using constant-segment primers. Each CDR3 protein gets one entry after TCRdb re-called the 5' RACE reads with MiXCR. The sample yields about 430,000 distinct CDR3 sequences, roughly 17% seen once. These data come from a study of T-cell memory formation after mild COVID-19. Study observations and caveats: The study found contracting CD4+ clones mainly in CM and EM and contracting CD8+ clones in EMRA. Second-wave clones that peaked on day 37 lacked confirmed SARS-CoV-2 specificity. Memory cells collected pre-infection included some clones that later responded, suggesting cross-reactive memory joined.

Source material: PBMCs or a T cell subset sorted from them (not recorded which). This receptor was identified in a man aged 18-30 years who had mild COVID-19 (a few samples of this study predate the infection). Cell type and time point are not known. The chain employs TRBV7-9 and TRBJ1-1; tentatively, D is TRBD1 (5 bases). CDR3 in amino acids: CASSAQRGITEAFF. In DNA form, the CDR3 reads TGTGCCAGCAGCGCCCAGCGGGGGATCACTGAAGCTTTCTTT.